The 19 T cell receptor beta chains below all came from one sample that was sequenced in a study of shared clonotypes between healthy human individuals. Naive CD8 cells comprised CD45RO-negative, CCR7-positively selected cells, excluding terminally differentiated effector memory CD45RA+ cells. Clones were sequenced by immunoSEQ multiplex PCR, and TCRdb holds only the in-frame ones, with some missing. The sample records about 2 million clones, about 95% being singletons. The sequencing sample was made of naive CD8+ T cells sorted from blood. The receptors stem from a man between 18 and 35 years old in good health.

The chain couples TRBV28 to TRBJ2-3; D remains unclear. Germline V gene data show CDR1 as MDHEN and CDR2 as SYDVKM. The ends were cut back, 3 bases at V and 6 bases at J, with 13 bases in the middle. The CDR3 length is 14 residues. CDR3 nucleotide sequence: TGTGCCAGCAGTTTGCAGCCAGGATGGGATACGCAGTATTTT. This encodes CASSLQPGWDTQYF.

The CDR3 sequence: CASSKRTGRETQYF. CDR3 in DNA: TGCGCCAGCAGCAAACGGACAGGGCGAGAGACCCAGTACTTC. The rearrangement links TRBV4-1 to TRBJ2-5; 8 nucleotides agree with TRBD1. Germline loops: CDR1 MGHRA, CDR2 YSYEKL. J gave up 4 bases and V 5 bases, and 6 bases lay outside the gene matches. The CDR3 runs 14 residues.

This chain connects TRBV11-2 to TRBJ2-5; D is uncertain. With 0 bases removed from V and 1 base from J, the gap between germline ends came to 9 bases. Germline V CDR1 and CDR2: SGHAT, FQNNGV. The CDR3 consists of 15 residues. The CDR3 DNA is TGTGCCAGCAGCTTAGAGTACACAGTCCAAGAGACCCAGTACTTC. Translated: CASSLEYTVQETQYF.

The chain is built from TRBV5-1 and TRBJ1-1, with 9 positions matching TRBD1. The CDR3 has 15 amino acids. J lost 5 bases, V lost 0 bases, and 5 bases had no gene match. Germline CDR1 and CDR2: SGHRS and YFSETQ. As DNA, the CDR3 is TGCGCCAGCAGCTTGGAGGGGACAGGGAGGACTGAAGCTTTCTTT. Translated: CASSLEGTGRTEAFF.

This clone was counted only a few times. This sequence joins TRBV12-5 and TRBJ2-7; 10 bases are shared with TRBD1. The CDR3 extends over 14 amino acids. The V gene end was trimmed by 3 bases and the J gene end by 5 bases; junction bases not matched to a gene: 4. CDR1 LGHNT and CDR2 FRNRAP come from the germline V gene. This chain's CDR3 is CASGLGQGEDEQYF. CDR3 DNA: TGTGCTAGTGGTTTAGGACAGGGGGAGGACGAGCAGTACTTC.

This clone was counted once. V is TRBV13 and J is TRBJ2-7, with 9 bases identical to TRBD1. Per the germline V gene, CDR1 is PRHDT and CDR2 is FYEKMQ (reference sequence). The CDR3 totals 15 residues. Trimming took 4 bases from V and 3 from J; bases not matched to a gene: 7. The CDR3 protein is CASSSESTGGYEQYF. DNA of the CDR3: TGTGCCAGCAGCTCCGAGTCGACAGGGGGCTACGAGCAGTACTTC. Together with reference TRBV13 and TRBJ2-7, the CDR3 gives the full variable domain: AAGVIQSPRHLIKEKRETATLKCYPIPRHDTVYWYQQGPGQDPQFLISFYEKMQSDKGSIPDRFSAQQFSDYHSELNMSSLELGDSALYFCASSSESTGGYEQYFGPGTRLTVT.

V gene TRBV6-5 combines with J gene TRBJ1-2; 9 nucleotides align to TRBD1. The trim removed 5 bases at V and 4 bases at J, leaving 8 bases unmatched. Germline-derived CDR1 and CDR2 are MNHEY and SVGAGI. The CDR3 runs 15 residues. CDR3: CASSKQEQGAYGYTF. Here the CDR3 DNA reads TGTGCCAGCAGTAAACAGGAACAGGGGGCCTATGGCTACACCTTC.

The rearrangement links TRBV27 to TRBJ2-1, with D possibly being TRBD2 (5 bases). CDR3 length: 16 residues. The V end was cut by 7 bases, the J end by 4 bases, with 20 bases between. Germline assignment: CDR1 MNHEY and CDR2 SMNVEV (reference sequence). The CDR3 nucleotides read TGTGCCAGCACCTTAACCCTCGGCGGGCCTTACAATGAGCAGTTCTTC. Translated, it gives CASTLTLGGPYNEQFF.

The chain has TRBV5-6 and TRBJ2-7, with TRBD1 as a possible D gene (5 bases). Germline CDR1 reads SGHDT; CDR2 reads YYEEEE. The CDR3 totals 15 residues. Trimming stripped 4 bases from V and 3 bases from J, with 17 bases between. The DNA for the CDR3 is TGTGCCAGCAGCCGGCTGGGGCAGGAAATCTACGAGCAGTACTTC. The encoded protein is CASSRLGQEIYEQYF.

The rearrangement uses TRBV7-9 and TRBJ1-4; D call uncertain. The CDR3 extends over 17 amino acids. CDR1 is SEHNR, CDR2 FQNEAQ, per germline (reference sequence). The ends were cut back, 2 bases at V and 8 bases at J, with 21 bases in the middle. The CDR3, as DNA: TGTGCCAGCAGCTTACCTTCGGGTTGGCAGGCGAGCGAAAAACTGTTTTTT. It specifies CASSLPSGWQASEKLFF.

The rearrangement links TRBV7-9 to TRBJ2-7, with 8 bases aligning to TRBD2. With V trimmed by 7 bases and J by 3 bases, 11 bases remained unmatched. The CDR3 runs to 15 residues. Germline CDR1 is SEHNR and CDR2 is FQNEAQ (reference sequence). This chain's CDR3 is CASTPGGASYYEQYF. CDR3 nucleotide sequence: TGTGCCAGCACCCCGGGGGGGGCTAGTTACTACGAGCAGTACTTC.

This clone is a singleton in its sample. The chain carries TRBV16 and TRBJ2-7; 8 nucleotides align to TRBD1. The germline CDR1 and CDR2 sequences are KGHSY and FQNENV. CDR3 length equals 16 residues. V lost 0 bases, J lost 2 bases, and 6 bases stayed unmatched. The CDR3 protein is CASSQSVDRVTYEQYF. The CDR3 DNA sequence: TGTGCCAGCAGCCAATCTGTGGACAGGGTAACCTACGAGCAGTACTTC.

The chain combines TRBV4-1 with TRBJ2-7; D unresolved. Looked up from germline, CDR1 is MGHRA and CDR2 is YSYEKL. V shed 0 bases and J shed 2 bases, with 14 bases lying between them. The CDR3 covers 16 residues. DNA of the CDR3: TGCGCCAGCAGCCAAGATGTCTACCAGACGGCCTACGAGCAGTACTTC. This gives the protein CASSQDVYQTAYEQYF.

This clone was seen a single time. The chain employs TRBV6-5 and TRBJ2-7; D ambiguous. Germline values: CDR1 MNHEY, CDR2 SVGAGI. The CDR3 runs 13 residues. V gave up 2 bases and J gave up 3 bases, with 8 bases separating them. The CDR3 reads CASSYEPGYEQYF. CDR3 DNA: TGTGCCAGCAGTTACGAACCGGGCTACGAGCAGTACTTC.

The V and J genes are TRBV2 and TRBJ1-2; unclear D gene. The germline V gene encodes CDR1 SNHLY and CDR2 FYNNEI. The V and J ends lost 1 base and 1 base respectively, with 4 bases between them. The CDR3 is 13 amino acids. For the CDR3, the DNA is TGTGCCAGCAGTGAAGGGTATAACTATGGCTACACCTTC. Translation gives CASSEGYNYGYTF.

The rearrangement uses TRBV29-1 and TRBJ2-1; TRBD2 matches 7 bases. The CDR3 runs to 10 residues. Germline V gene lookup returns CDR1 SQVTM and CDR2 ANQGSEA. V lost 3 bases and J lost 13; bases outside the gene matches: 3. This CDR3 reads CSVEGGDQFF. The CDR3 bases are TGCAGCGTTGAGGGGGGGGACCAGTTCTTC.

The rearrangement uses TRBV6-6 and TRBJ1-5; no firm D call. The length of the CDR3 is 15 residues. CDR1 MNHNY and CDR2 SVGAGI come from the germline V gene (reference sequence). Deletions cut 6 bases from V and 2 bases from J, with 14 bases between. CDR3 in DNA: TGTGCCAGCAGCCTCACTGCGGGTGGCAATCAGCCCCAGCATTTT. It yields the protein CASSLTAGGNQPQHF.

The J gene is TRBJ2-7, the V gene TRBV2; TRBD2 matches 9 bases. The V segment lost 3 bases and the J segment 7 bases; nucleotides outside the gene matches: 10. Germline lookup yields CDR1 SNHLY and CDR2 FYNNEI. The CDR3 totals 15 residues. This CDR3 reads CASSDGVAGVGEQYF. CDR3 in DNA: TGTGCCAGCAGTGACGGGGTAGCGGGAGTGGGGGAGCAGTACTTC.

This clone was observed once. The chain is built from TRBV19 and TRBJ2-7; 8 nucleotides agree with TRBD1. From germline, CDR1 is LNHDA and CDR2 SQIVND (reference sequence). There are 18 residues in the CDR3. Trimming at V came to 3 bases and at J to 4 bases, leaving 17 bases not matched to a gene. CDR3 amino acids: CASSMGRGRSGKWYEQYF. The CDR3 DNA follows: TGTGCCAGTAGTATGGGCAGGGGGCGAAGTGGGAAGTGGTACGAGCAGTACTTC.